This entry describes one T cell receptor beta chain. Its specificity is not known. V dropped 5 bases and J dropped 8 bases, with 18 bases sitting between them. This CDR3 region has 15 residues. Germline V gene data show CDR1 as SGHTA and CDR2 as FQGNSA. The sample originates from a study of T cells in Graves' hyperthyroidism and ophthalmopathy. Regarding the study as a whole: Most thyroid clonotypes expanded above 0.001 were also detected in blood.

TCR beta CDR3 region amplification was performed from RNA transcripts. When the TCR CDR3 underwent first-round RT-PCR, the HTBI primer set was used. TCRdb redid the calling of the multiplex PCR reads with MiXCR, one entry per CDR3 protein. The table records approximately 500,000 distinct CDR3 sequences, 35% to 55% of them present only once. The source is a woman younger than 30 with Graves' hyperthyroidism. V is TRBV7-2 and J is TRBJ1-4; perhaps TRBD1 as D (5 bases). The sample consisted of peripheral blood or thyroid tissue (not recorded which). The CDR3 sequence is CASSNPRGLGEKLFF. DNA of the CDR3: TGTGCCAGCAGCAATCCCCGGGGGTTAGGGGAAAAACTGTTTTTT.